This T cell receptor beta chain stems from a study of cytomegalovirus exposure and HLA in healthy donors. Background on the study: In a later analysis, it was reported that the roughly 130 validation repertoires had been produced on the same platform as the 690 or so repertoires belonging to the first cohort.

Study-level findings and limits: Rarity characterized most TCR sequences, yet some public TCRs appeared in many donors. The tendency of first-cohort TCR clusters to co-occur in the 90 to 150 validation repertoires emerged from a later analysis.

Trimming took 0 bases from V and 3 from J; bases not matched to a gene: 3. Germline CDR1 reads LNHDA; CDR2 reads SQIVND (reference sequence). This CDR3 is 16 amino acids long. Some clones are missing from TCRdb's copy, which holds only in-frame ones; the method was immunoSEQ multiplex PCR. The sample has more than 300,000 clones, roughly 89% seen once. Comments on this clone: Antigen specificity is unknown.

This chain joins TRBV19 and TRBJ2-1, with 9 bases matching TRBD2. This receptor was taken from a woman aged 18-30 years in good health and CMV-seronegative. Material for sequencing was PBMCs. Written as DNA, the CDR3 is TGTGCCAGTAGTATAGATCTTAGCGGGGGCTACAATGAGCAGTTCTTC. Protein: CASSIDLSGGYNEQFF. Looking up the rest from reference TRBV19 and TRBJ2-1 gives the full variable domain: DGGITQSPKYLFRKEGQNVTLSCEQNLNHDAMYWYRQDPGQGLRLIYYSQIVNDFQKGDIAEGYSVSREKKESFPLTVTSAQKNPTAFYLCASSIDLSGGYNEQFFGPGTRLTVL.